The 13 T cell receptor beta chains reported below all come from one sample, sequenced in a study of blood T cell repertoires in COVID-19. Sequencing used immunoSEQ multiplex PCR; TCRdb keeps in-frame clones, though not all of them. The data contain some 250,000 clones, approximately 82% of them singletons. Sequencing input: PBMCs or T cells enriched from blood (not recorded which). These receptors all come from a man in his forties who had recovered from COVID-19.

V usage is TRBV5-4 and J usage is TRBJ2-2; perhaps TRBD2 as D (6 bases). V lost 5 bases and J 9 bases, leaving 14 bases between the germline ends. The CDR3 spans 13 residues. Germline CDR1 reads SGHNT; CDR2 reads YYREEE (reference sequence). CDR3 DNA sequence: TGTGCCAGCAGAGTCGGGGGTGGGCGGGAGCTGTTTTTT. Translation: CASRVGGGRELFF.

The chain links TRBV5-4 to TRBJ2-5; TRBD2 agrees at 7 bases. The CDR3 runs 15 residues. The J segment lost 3 bases and the V segment lost 2 bases, leaving 7 bases of the junction unmatched. The V gene's germline CDR1 is SGHNT and CDR2 YYREEE (reference sequence). In nucleotides, the CDR3 is TGTGCCAGCAGCTTTGGGGGGGTCTTAAAAGAGACCCAGTACTTC. Its translation: CASSFGGVLKETQYF.

V usage is TRBV11-2 and J usage is TRBJ2-2; TRBD2 matches 9 bases. J lost 1 base, V lost 5 bases, and 2 bases had no gene match. CDR3 length: 15 amino acids. Per germline, CDR1 SGHAT and CDR2 FQNNGV. The CDR3 bases are TGTGCCAGCAGCCAACTAGCGGGGAACACCGGGGAGCTGTTTTTT. Its translation: CASSQLAGNTGELFF.

The count of this clone is one. The V gene is TRBV5-1, the J gene TRBJ2-7; D gene ambiguous. Germline loops: CDR1 SGHRS, CDR2 YFSETQ. Trimming pared 1 base from V and 5 bases from J, leaving 13 bases between. The CDR3 covers 14 residues. In DNA form, the CDR3 reads TGCGCCAGCAGCTTGTCGCCCCCTAGGAACGAGCAGTACTTC. It yields the protein CASSLSPPRNEQYF.

J is TRBJ2-7 and V is TRBV7-8; TRBD2 matches 12 bases. The germline V gene has CDR1 SGHVS and CDR2 FQNEAQ. The junction had 3 bases not matched to a gene; V was cut back by 3 bases and J by 0 bases. The CDR3 loop spans 16 amino acids. CDR3 region: CASSLMTSGSSYEQYF. The CDR3 region has the DNA TGTGCCAGCAGCTTGATGACTAGCGGGAGCTCCTACGAGCAGTACTTC.

The chain has TRBV11-1 and TRBJ2-7; 9 bases are a match to TRBD1. The CDR3 sequence is 14 residues long. The V gene end was trimmed by 4 bases and the J gene end by 4 bases; junction bases not matched to a gene: 5. The germline CDR1 and CDR2 sequences are SGHAT and FQDESV (reference sequence). The CDR3 region has the DNA TGTGCCAGCAGCTCCCGGGACAGGGAATACGAGCAGTACTTC. Its translation: CASSSRDREYEQYF.

CDR3: CSVEKRGDRGSHYEQYF. CDR3 coding DNA: TGCAGCGTTGAGAAGAGGGGTGATCGCGGGAGTCACTACGAGCAGTACTTC. This sequence joins TRBV29-1 and TRBJ2-7; 7 bases agree with TRBD2. CDR3 length: 17 amino acids. After removal of 3 bases from V and 3 bases from J, the junction contained 17 bases not matched to a gene. CDR1 SQVTM and CDR2 ANQGSEA come from the germline V gene.

The gene calls are TRBV10-3 and TRBJ2-1; D not resolved. Trimming cost V 4 bases and J 7 bases, with 8 bases left between them. The CDR3 consists of 12 residues. Germline V gene data show CDR1 as ENHRY and CDR2 as SYGVKD. As DNA, the CDR3 is TGTGCCATCAGTGGAGACTTGAATGAGCAGTTCTTC. Amino acid sequence: CAISGDLNEQFF.

The rearrangement uses TRBV5-1 and TRBJ2-3; 9 bases align to TRBD1. The CDR3 length is 19 residues. The trim removed 0 bases at V and 2 bases at J, leaving 13 bases unmatched. Germline V gene data show CDR1 as SGHRS and CDR2 as YFSETQ. The CDR3 loop reads CASSLALTGGLGHTDTQYF. In DNA, the CDR3 is TGCGCCAGCAGCTTGGCTTTGACAGGGGGGCTGGGGCACACAGATACGCAGTATTTT.

This chain connects TRBV19 to TRBJ1-4; TRBD1 might be the D (5 bases). Looked up from germline, CDR1 is LNHDA and CDR2 is SQIVND (reference sequence). Trimming left V 3 bases short and J 0 bases short, with 8 bases between. The CDR3 has 15 amino acids. The CDR3, as DNA: TGTGCCAGTAGTATTGGGACTTCAACTAATGAAAAACTGTTTTTT. It is translated as CASSIGTSTNEKLFF.

The gene calls are TRBV29-1 and TRBJ1-2; D gene uncertain. This CDR3 has 13 amino acids. Trimming shortened V by 7 bases and J by 3 bases, and 15 bases separated the two germline ends. Looked up from germline, CDR1 is SQVTM and CDR2 is ANQGSEA. The CDR3 protein is CSASSRVDYGYTF. Here the CDR3 DNA reads TGCAGCGCATCTTCGAGGGTAGACTATGGCTACACCTTC.

The chain is built from TRBV3-1 (or the pseudogene TRBV3-2) and TRBJ2-7; 11 bases are shared with TRBD2. Germline V gives CDR1 LGHDT, CDR2 YNNKEL (reference sequence). The J segment lost 6 bases and the V segment lost 3 bases, leaving 1 base of the junction unmatched. CDR3 size: 13 residues. The CDR3 DNA is TGTGCCAGCAGCCACCTAGCGGGAGGCGAGCAGTACTTC. Its protein product is CASSHLAGGEQYF.

This sequence joins TRBV28 and TRBJ1-1, with D unclear. This CDR3 is built from 12 residues. Trimming shortened V by 3 bases and J by 7 bases, and 9 bases separated the two germline ends. The germline CDR1 and CDR2 sequences are MDHEN and SYDVKM. The CDR3 DNA follows: TGTGCCAGCAGTTTGGAGTGGTATGAAGCTTTCTTT. It specifies CASSLEWYEAFF.